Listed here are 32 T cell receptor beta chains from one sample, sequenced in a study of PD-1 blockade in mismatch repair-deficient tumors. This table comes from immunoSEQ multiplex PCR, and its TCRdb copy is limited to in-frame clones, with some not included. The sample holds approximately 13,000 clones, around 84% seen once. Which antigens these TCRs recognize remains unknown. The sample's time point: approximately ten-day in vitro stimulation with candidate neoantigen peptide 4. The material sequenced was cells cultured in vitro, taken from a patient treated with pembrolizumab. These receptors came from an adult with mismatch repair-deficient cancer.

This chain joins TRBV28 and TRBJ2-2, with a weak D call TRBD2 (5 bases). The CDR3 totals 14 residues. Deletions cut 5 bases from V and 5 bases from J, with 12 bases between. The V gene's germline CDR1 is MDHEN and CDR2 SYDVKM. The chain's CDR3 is CASSPRLRTGELFF. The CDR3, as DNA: TGTGCCAGCAGTCCCCGACTACGGACCGGGGAGCTGTTTTTT.

The CDR3 DNA sequence: TGTGCCAGCAGTTTAGGGACAGGGTTCCACGAGCAGTACTTC. Translating gives CASSLGTGFHEQYF. The V call is TRBV27, the J call TRBJ2-7, with TRBD1 identical over 9 bases. CDR3 length equals 14 residues. V shed 2 bases, J shed 5 bases, and the junction held 4 bases outside the gene matches. The germline V gene encodes CDR1 MNHEY and CDR2 SMNVEV (reference sequence).

This chain's CDR3 is CASSLTGRSYEQYF. CDR3 coding DNA: TGTGCCAGCAGCCTCACGGGACGAAGCTACGAGCAGTACTTC. V is TRBV11-3 and J is TRBJ2-7; D possibly matches TRBD1 or TRBD2 (5 bases each). This CDR3 comprises 14 residues. Germline CDR1 is SGHNT and CDR2 is YENEEA. Trimming removed 5 bases from V and 3 bases from J, with 14 bases in between. The full variable domain, rest sourced from reference TRBV11-3 and TRBJ2-7, is EAGVVQSPRYKIIEKKQPVAFWCNPISGHNTLYWYLQNLGQGPELLIRYENEEAVDDSQLPKDRFSAERLKGVDSTLKIQPAELGDSAVYLCASSLTGRSYEQYFGPGTRLTVT.

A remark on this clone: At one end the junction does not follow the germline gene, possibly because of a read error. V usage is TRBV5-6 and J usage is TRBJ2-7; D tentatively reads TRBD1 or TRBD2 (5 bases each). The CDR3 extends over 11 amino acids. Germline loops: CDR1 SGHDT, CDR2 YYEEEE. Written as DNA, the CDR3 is TGTGCCAGCAGCTTGGGGGGGACCCTAACCTTC. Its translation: CASSLGGTLTF.

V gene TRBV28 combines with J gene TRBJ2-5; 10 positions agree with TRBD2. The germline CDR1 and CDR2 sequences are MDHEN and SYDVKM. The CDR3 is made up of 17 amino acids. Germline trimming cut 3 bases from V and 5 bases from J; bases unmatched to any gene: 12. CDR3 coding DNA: TGTGCCAGCAGTTTCATTGCTCTAGCGGGAGAATTGGAGACCCAGTACTTC. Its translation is CASSFIALAGELETQYF. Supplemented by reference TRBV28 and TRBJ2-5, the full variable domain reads DVKVTQSSRYLVKRTGEKVFLECVQDMDHENMFWYRQDPGLGLRLIYFSYDVKMKEKGDIPEGYSVSREKKERFSLILESASTNQTSMYLCASSFIALAGELETQYFGPGTRLLVL.

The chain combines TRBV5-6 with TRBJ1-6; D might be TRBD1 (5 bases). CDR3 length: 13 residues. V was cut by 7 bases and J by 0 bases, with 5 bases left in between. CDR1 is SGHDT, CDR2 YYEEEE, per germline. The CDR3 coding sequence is TGTGCCAGCGGGGGCTCCTATAATTCACCCCTCCACTTT. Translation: CASGGSYNSPLHF.

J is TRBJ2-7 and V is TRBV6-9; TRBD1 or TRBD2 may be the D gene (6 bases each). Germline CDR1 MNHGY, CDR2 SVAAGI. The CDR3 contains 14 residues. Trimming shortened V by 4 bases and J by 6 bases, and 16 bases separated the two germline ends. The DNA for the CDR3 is TGTGCCAGCAGTTTAGCGGACAGAGAAATCGAGCAGTACTTC. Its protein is CASSLADREIEQYF.

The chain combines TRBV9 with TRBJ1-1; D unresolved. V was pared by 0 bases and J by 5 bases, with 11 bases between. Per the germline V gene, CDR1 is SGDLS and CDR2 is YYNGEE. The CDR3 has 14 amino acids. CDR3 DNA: TGTGCCAGCAGCGTAGGGGCCCTCGGTACTGAAGCTTTCTTT. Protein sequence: CASSVGALGTEAFF.

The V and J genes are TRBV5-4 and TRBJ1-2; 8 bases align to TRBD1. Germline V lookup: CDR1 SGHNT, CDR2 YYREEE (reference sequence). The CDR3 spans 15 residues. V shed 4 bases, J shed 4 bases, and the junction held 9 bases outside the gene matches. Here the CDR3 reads CASSQATGDGYGYTF. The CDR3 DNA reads TGTGCCAGCAGCCAAGCGACAGGGGATGGCTATGGCTACACCTTC.

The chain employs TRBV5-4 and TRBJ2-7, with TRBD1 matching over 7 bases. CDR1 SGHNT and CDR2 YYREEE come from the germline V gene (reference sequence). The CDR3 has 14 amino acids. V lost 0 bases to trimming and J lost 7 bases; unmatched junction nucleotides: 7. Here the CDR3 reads CASSLEGGAWEQYF. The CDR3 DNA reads TGTGCCAGCAGCTTGGAAGGGGGCGCGTGGGAGCAGTACTTC.

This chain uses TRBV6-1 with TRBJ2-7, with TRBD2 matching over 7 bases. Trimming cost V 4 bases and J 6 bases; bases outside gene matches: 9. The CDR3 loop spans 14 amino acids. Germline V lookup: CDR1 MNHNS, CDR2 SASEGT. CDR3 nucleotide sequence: TGTGCCAGCAGTGGTAGGCGGGAGCGGGGCGAGCAGTACTTC. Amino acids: CASSGRRERGEQYF.

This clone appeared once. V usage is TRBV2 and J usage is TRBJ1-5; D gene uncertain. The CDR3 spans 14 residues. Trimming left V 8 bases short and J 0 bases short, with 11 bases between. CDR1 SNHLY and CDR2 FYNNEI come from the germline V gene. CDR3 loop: CASGGIYSNQPQHF. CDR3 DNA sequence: TGTGCCAGCGGAGGAATATATAGCAATCAGCCCCAGCATTTT.

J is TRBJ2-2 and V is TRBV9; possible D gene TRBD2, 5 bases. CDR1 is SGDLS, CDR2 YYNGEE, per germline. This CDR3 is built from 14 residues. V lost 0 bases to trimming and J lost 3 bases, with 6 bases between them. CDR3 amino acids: CASSVEGDTGELFF. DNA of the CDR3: TGTGCCAGCAGCGTAGAGGGAGACACCGGGGAGCTGTTTTTT. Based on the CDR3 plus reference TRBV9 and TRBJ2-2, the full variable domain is DSGVTQTPKHLITATGQRVTLRCSPRSGDLSVYWYQQSLDQGLQFLIQYYNGEERAKGNILERFSAQQFPDLHSELNLSSLELGDSALYFCASSVEGDTGELFFGEGSRLTVL.

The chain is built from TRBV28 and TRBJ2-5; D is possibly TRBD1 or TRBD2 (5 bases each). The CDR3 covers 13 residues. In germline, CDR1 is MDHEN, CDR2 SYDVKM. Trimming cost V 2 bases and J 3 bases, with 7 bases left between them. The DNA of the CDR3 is TGTGCCAGCAGTTTAGGGGGAGAAGAGACCCAGTACTTC. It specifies CASSLGGEETQYF.

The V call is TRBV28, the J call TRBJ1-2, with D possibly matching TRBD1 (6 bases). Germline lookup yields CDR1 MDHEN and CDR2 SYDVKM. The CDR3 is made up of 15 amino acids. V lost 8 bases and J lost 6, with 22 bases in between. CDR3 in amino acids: CASHDTATGRHGYTF. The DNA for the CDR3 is TGTGCCAGCCATGACACCGCGACAGGTCGCCATGGCTACACCTTC.

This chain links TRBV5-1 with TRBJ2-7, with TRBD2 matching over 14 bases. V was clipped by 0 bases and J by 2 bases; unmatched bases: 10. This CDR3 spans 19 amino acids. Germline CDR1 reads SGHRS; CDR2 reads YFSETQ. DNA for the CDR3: TGCGCCAGCAGCTTGGGGTACGGGACTAGCGGGAGAGGGGCCTACGAGCAGTACTTC. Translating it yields CASSLGYGTSGRGAYEQYF.

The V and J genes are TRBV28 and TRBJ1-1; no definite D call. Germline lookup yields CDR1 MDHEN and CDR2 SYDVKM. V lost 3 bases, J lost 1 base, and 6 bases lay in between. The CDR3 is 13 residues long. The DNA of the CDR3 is TGTGCCAGCAGTTTGCTCGAGAACACTGAAGCTTTCTTT. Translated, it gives CASSLLENTEAFF.

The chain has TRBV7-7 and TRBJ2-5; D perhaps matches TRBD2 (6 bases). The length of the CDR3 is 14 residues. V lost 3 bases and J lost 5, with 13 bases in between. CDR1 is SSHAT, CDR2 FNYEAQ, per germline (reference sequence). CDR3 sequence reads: CASSFYGGVETQYF. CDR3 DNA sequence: TGTGCCAGCAGCTTCTACGGAGGGGTCGAGACCCAGTACTTC.

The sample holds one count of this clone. The CDR3 DNA reads as TGCGCCAGCAGCTTCGACAGGGGCGCAGATACGCAGTATTTT. Translated: CASSFDRGADTQYF. This chain connects TRBV5-1 to TRBJ2-3; 8 bases align to TRBD1. V gave up 2 bases and J gave up 4 bases; unmatched junction bases: 3. The CDR3 spans 14 residues. From germline, CDR1 is SGHRS and CDR2 YFSETQ.

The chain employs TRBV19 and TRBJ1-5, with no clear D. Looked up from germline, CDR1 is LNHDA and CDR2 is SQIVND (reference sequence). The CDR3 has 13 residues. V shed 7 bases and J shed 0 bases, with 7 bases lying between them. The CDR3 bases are TGTGCCAGTACGGACTTTAGCAATCAGCCCCAGCATTTT. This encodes CASTDFSNQPQHF. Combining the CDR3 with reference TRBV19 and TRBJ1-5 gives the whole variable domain DGGITQSPKYLFRKEGQNVTLSCEQNLNHDAMYWYRQDPGQGLRLIYYSQIVNDFQKGDIAEGYSVSREKKESFPLTVTSAQKNPTAFYLCASTDFSNQPQHFGDGTRLSIL.

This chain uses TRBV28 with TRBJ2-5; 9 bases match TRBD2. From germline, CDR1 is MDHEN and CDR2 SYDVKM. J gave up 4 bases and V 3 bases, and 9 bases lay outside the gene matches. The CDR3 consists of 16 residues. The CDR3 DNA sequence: TGTGCCAGCAGTTTCTTTAGCGGGAGCCCATCAGAGACCCAGTACTTC. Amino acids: CASSFFSGSPSETQYF.

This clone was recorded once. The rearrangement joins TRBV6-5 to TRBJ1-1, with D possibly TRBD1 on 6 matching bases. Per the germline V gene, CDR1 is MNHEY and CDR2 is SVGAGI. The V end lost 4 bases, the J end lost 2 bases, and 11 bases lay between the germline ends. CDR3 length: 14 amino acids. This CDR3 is CASSSRTVNTEAFF. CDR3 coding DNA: TGTGCCAGCAGTTCCCGGACAGTTAACACTGAAGCTTTCTTT.

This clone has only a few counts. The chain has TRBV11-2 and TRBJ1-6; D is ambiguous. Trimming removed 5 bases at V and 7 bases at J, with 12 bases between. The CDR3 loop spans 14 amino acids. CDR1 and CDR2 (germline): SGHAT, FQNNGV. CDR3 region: CASSPQFGNSPLHF. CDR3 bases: TGTGCCAGCAGCCCCCAGTTTGGGAATTCACCCCTCCACTTT.

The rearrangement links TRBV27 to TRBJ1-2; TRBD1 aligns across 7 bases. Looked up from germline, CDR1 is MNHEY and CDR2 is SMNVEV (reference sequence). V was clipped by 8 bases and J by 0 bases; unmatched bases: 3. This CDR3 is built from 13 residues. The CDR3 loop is CASGDSANYGYTF. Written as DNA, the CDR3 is TGTGCCAGCGGGGACAGTGCTAACTATGGCTACACCTTC.

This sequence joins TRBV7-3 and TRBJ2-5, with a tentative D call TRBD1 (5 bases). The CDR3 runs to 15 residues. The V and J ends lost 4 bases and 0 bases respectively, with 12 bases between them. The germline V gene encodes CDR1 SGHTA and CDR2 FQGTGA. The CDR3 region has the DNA TGTGCCAGCAGCTCTCCTTCGGACAACCAAGAGACCCAGTACTTC. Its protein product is CASSSPSDNQETQYF.

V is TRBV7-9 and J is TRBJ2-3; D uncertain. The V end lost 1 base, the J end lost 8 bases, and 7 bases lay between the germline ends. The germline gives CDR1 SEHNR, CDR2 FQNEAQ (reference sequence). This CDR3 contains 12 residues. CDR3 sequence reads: CASSLGDGTQYF. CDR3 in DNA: TGTGCCAGCAGCTTAGGGGATGGTACGCAGTATTTT.

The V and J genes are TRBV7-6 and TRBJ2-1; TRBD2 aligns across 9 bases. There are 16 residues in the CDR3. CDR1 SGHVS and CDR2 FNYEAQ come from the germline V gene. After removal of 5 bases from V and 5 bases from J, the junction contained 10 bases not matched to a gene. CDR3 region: CASSPLGAGGNNEQFF. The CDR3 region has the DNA TGTGCCAGCAGCCCGCTCGGAGCGGGAGGAAACAATGAGCAGTTCTTC. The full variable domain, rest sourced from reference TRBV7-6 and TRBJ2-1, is GAGVSQSPRYKVTKRGQDVALRCDPISGHVSLYWYRQALGQGPEFLTYFNYEAQQDKSGLPNDRFSAERPEGSISTLTIQRTEQRDSAMYRCASSPLGAGGNNEQFFGPGTRLTVL.

The CDR3 nucleotides read TGCGCCAGCAGCACTAGCGTGCGGGGCTCCTACAATGAGCAGTTCTTC. Its translation is CASSTSVRGSYNEQFF. The gene calls are TRBV4-1 and TRBJ2-1; 7 bases map to TRBD2. V gave up 5 bases and J gave up 0 bases; unmatched junction bases: 7. The CDR3 runs 16 residues. CDR1 is MGHRA, CDR2 YSYEKL, per germline.

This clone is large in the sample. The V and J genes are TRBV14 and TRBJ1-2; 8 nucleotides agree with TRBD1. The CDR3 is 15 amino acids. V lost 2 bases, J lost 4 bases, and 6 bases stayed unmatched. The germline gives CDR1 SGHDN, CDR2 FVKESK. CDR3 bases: TGTGCCAGCAGCCAATGGACAGGGTGGAGCTATGGCTACACCTTC. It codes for CASSQWTGWSYGYTF.

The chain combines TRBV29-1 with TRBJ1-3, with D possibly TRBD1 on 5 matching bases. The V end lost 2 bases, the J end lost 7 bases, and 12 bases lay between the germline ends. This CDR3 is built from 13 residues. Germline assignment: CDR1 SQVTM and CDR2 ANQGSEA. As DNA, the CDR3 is TGCAGCGTTGAATTACAGGCGGGGAACACCATATATTTT. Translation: CSVELQAGNTIYF.

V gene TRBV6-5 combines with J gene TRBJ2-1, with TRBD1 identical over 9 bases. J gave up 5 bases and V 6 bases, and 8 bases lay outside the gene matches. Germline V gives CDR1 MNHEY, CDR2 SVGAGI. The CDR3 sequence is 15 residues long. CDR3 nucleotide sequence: TGTGCCAGCAGAACGGACAGGGGCAAAAACAATGAGCAGTTCTTC. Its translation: CASRTDRGKNNEQFF.

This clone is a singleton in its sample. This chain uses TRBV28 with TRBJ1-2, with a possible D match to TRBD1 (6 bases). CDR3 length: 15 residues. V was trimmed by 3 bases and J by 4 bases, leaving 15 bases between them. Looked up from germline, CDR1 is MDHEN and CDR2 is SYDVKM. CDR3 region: CASSFRGRMGYGYTF. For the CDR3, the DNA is TGTGCCAGCAGTTTCAGGGGCCGTATGGGCTATGGCTACACCTTC.